This passage covers 24 T cell receptor beta chains from one sample sequenced in a study of vaccination effects on CD4 cells after COVID-19. TCRdb's table, derived via immunoSEQ multiplex PCR, lists solely in-frame clones and lacks some. The profile shows about 72,000 clones, about 81% of them singletons. The antigens of these receptors remain unknown. Expansion of antigen-specific CD4+ T cells with viral peptide pools was carried out by the ViraFEST assay before sequencing. Investigators separated out CD4+ T cells once more than nine days of culture had passed. Subjects were given two BNT162b2 or mRNA-1273 vaccine doses. The sequencing used CD4+ T cells from PBMCs cultured with HCoV-229E spike peptides, collected after COVID-19 vaccination. The origin of the receptors is a human donor who received a COVID-19 vaccine.

The chain is built from TRBV10-3 and TRBJ1-4, with D unresolved. Trimming took 0 bases from V and 5 from J, leaving 7 bases between them. This CDR3 comprises 14 residues. The germline V gene has CDR1 ENHRY and CDR2 SYGVKD. In nucleotides, the CDR3 is TGTGCCATCAGTGAGTCGACGGGAAATGAAAAACTGTTTTTT. As protein: CAISESTGNEKLFF.

V and J are TRBV7-3 and TRBJ2-5; D not certain. CDR1 is SGHTA and CDR2 is FQGTGA in the germline V gene. V gave up 1 base and J gave up 2 bases, with 8 bases separating them. CDR3 length: 14 amino acids. The CDR3 loop is CASSLMGSQETQYF. The CDR3 nucleotides read TGTGCCAGCAGCTTAATGGGCAGTCAAGAGACCCAGTACTTC.

Only a few counts were recorded for this clone. The rearrangement links TRBV30 to TRBJ1-3; D gene ambiguous. The CDR3 has 14 residues. Per the germline V gene, CDR1 is GTSNPN and CDR2 is SVGIG (reference sequence). The germline V and J ends were trimmed by 3 bases and 4 bases, with 13 bases remaining between them. The CDR3 reads CAWSSGKEGNTIYF. The DNA for the CDR3 is TGTGCCTGGAGCAGTGGGAAAGAGGGAAACACCATATATTTT. Complete variable domain (other parts from reference TRBV30 and TRBJ1-3): SQTIHQWPATLVQPVGSPLSLECTVEGTSNPNLYWYRQAAGRGLQLLFYSVGIGQISSEVPQNLSASRPQDRQFILSSKKLLLSDSGFYLCAWSSGKEGNTIYFGEGSWLTVV.

The count of this clone is one. This chain uses TRBV2 with TRBJ2-5; TRBD1 is a possible D gene (6 bases). V was trimmed by 10 bases and J by 6 bases, leaving 18 bases between them. CDR1 is SNHLY and CDR2 is FYNNEI in the germline V gene. CDR3 length: 13 amino acids. DNA of the CDR3: TGTGCCACCTCATCAGACAGGCACAAGACCCAGTACTTC. It specifies CATSSDRHKTQYF. The complete variable domain, with remaining parts taken from reference TRBV2 and TRBJ2-5, reads EPEVTQTPSHQVTQMGQEVILRCVPISNHLYFYWYRQILGQKVEFLVSFYNNEISEKSEIFDDQFSVERPDGSNFTLKIRSTKLEDSAMYFCATSSDRHKTQYFGPGTRLLVL.

In this sample, this clone turned up a few times. The V gene is TRBV10-2, the J gene TRBJ1-2, with TRBD1 identical over 8 bases. The CDR3 is 15 residues long. Per the germline V gene, CDR1 is WSHSY and CDR2 is SAAADI. The V and J ends lost 7 bases and 2 bases, in that order; junction bases with no gene match: 9. CDR3 bases: TGCGCCAGCATGGGACAGGTCAATCGAAACTATGGCTACACCTTC. Its protein product is CASMGQVNRNYGYTF.

The chain recombines TRBV2 with TRBJ1-2, with 8 bases identical to TRBD1. CDR1 is SNHLY, CDR2 FYNNEI, per germline. The CDR3 length is 12 residues. Losses at the gene ends were 6 bases for V and 8 bases for J; bases not matched to a gene: 5. CDR3 region: CASRTTGAGYTF. The CDR3 region has the DNA TGTGCCAGCAGGACGACAGGGGCAGGCTACACCTTC.

This clone was seen only a few times. The chain carries TRBV7-9 and TRBJ1-1, with 8 bases identical to TRBD1. CDR1 and CDR2 from the germline V gene are SEHNR and FQNEAQ (reference sequence). J gave up 5 bases and V 3 bases, and 5 bases lay outside the gene matches. The CDR3 runs 14 residues. Written as DNA, the CDR3 is TGTGCCAGCAGCTTCGGACAGGGAGGGACTGAAGCTTTCTTT. This gives the protein CASSFGQGGTEAFF.

J is TRBJ2-4 and V is TRBV6-2 or TRBV6-3, with 7 bases that match TRBD1. CDR3 length equals 15 residues. The V gene's germline CDR1 is MNHEY and CDR2 SVGEGT. Germline trimming cut 5 bases from V and 4 bases from J; bases unmatched to any gene: 8. The CDR3: CASSRVGQEKNIQYF. DNA for the CDR3: TGTGCCAGCAGTAGGGTCGGACAGGAAAAAAACATTCAGTACTTC.

V usage is TRBV25-1 and J usage is TRBJ1-3; D is unclear. From germline, CDR1 is MGHDK and CDR2 SYGVNS. The CDR3 runs to 13 residues. The V and J ends lost 6 bases and 0 bases respectively, with 6 bases between them. The CDR3 DNA sequence: TGTGCCAGCAGGAGCAACTCTGGAAACACCATATATTTT. Protein sequence: CASRSNSGNTIYF. The whole variable domain, remainder taken from reference TRBV25-1 and TRBJ1-3, is EADIYQTPRYLVIGTGKKITLECSQTMGHDKMYWYQQDPGMELHLIHYSYGVNSTEKGDLSSESTVSRIRTEHFPLTLESARPSHTSQYLCASRSNSGNTIYFGEGSWLTVV.

CDR3 bases: TGTGCCAGCAGCTTAGTCCCGGGGGACCCTTCCTACAATGAGCAGTTCTTC. Its protein product is CASSLVPGDPSYNEQFF. This chain links TRBV7-2 with TRBJ2-1; tentative D call: TRBD2 (6 bases). The ends were cut back, 1 base at V and 1 base at J, with 14 bases in the middle. The CDR3 is made up of 17 amino acids. Looked up from germline, CDR1 is SGHTA and CDR2 is FQGNSA.

A remark on this clone: At one boundary the junction diverges from the germline segment, which might be a read error. The chain uses TRBV19 and TRBJ1-5, with D unclear. Germline CDR1 LNHDA, CDR2 SQIVND (reference sequence). This CDR3 is built from 14 residues. In nucleotides, the CDR3 is TGTGCCAGTAGGATAGGGATTAGCAATCAGCCCCAGCATTTT. This translates into CASRIGISNQPQHF.

This clone showed up just a few times. CDR3 sequence reads: CASSHLGLARNTGELFF. CDR3 DNA: TGTGCCAGCAGCCACCTGGGACTCGCCAGGAACACCGGGGAGCTGTTTTTT. The chain joins TRBV3-1 (or the pseudogene TRBV3-2) to TRBJ2-2; perhaps TRBD2 as D (6 bases). The CDR3 is 17 residues long. The germline V gene encodes CDR1 LGHDT and CDR2 YNNKEL (reference sequence). The germline V and J ends were trimmed by 3 bases and 1 base, with 15 bases remaining between them.

This clone was found a few times. The J gene is TRBJ1-2, the V gene TRBV3-1 (or the pseudogene TRBV3-2); TRBD1 matches 8 bases. V trimming: 4 bases; J trimming: 4 bases; junction bases outside the gene matches: 5. This CDR3 has 14 residues. The germline CDR1 and CDR2 sequences are LGHDT and YNNKEL (reference sequence). CDR3 in DNA: TGTGCCAGCAGCCCATACACAGGGGGCTATGGCTACACCTTC. Translated, it gives CASSPYTGGYGYTF.

The chain combines TRBV9 with TRBJ2-3, with 8 bases matching TRBD1. Germline V lookup: CDR1 SGDLS, CDR2 YYNGEE. Unmatched junction bases numbered 3, after V lost 3 bases and J lost 0 bases. The CDR3 is made up of 15 amino acids. CDR3 in DNA: TGTGCCAGCAGCGCTCAGGGGGCCAGCACAGATACGCAGTATTTT. Protein product: CASSAQGASTDTQYF.

The chain joins TRBV19 to TRBJ2-3; the match to TRBD1 covers 7 bases. Germline V gene sequence: CDR1 LNHDA, CDR2 SQIVND (reference sequence). This CDR3 region has 16 residues. The V segment lost 7 bases and the J segment 6 bases; nucleotides outside the gene matches: 16. The CDR3 DNA sequence: TGTGCCAGTACCTCAACCGGGACAGACCTCGGCGATACGCAGTATTTT. Its translation: CASTSTGTDLGDTQYF.

The chain carries TRBV7-2 and TRBJ2-5; TRBD1 agrees at 9 bases. This CDR3 contains 13 residues. CDR1 SGHTA and CDR2 FQGNSA come from the germline V gene. J gave up 4 bases and V 4 bases, and 1 base lay outside the gene matches. The CDR3 nucleotides are TGTGCCAGCAGCTGGACAGGGGTAGAGACCCAGTACTTC. This codes for CASSWTGVETQYF. The full variable domain, rest sourced from reference TRBV7-2 and TRBJ2-5, is GAGVSQSPSNKVTEKGKDVELRCDPISGHTALYWYRQSLGQGLEFLIYFQGNSAPDKSGLPSDRFSAERTGGSVSTLTIQRTQQEDSAVYLCASSWTGVETQYFGPGTRLLVL.

The chain has TRBV18 and TRBJ2-2; TRBD1 aligns across 7 bases. The germline V gene has CDR1 KGHSH and CDR2 LQKENI. With 6 bases clipped from V and 6 bases from J, the junction kept 7 bases outside the gene matches. The CDR3 extends over 14 amino acids. The CDR3 sequence: CASSESTGSGELFF. The CDR3 DNA reads TGTGCCAGCTCCGAATCGACAGGGTCCGGGGAGCTGTTTTTT.

This chain joins TRBV2 and TRBJ1-1, with 7 nucleotides matching TRBD1. CDR1 is SNHLY, CDR2 FYNNEI, per germline. Trimming took 7 bases from V and 4 from J; bases not matched to a gene: 9. CDR3 length: 14 residues. CDR3 loop: CASKKGRGGTEAFF. Written as DNA, the CDR3 is TGTGCCAGCAAGAAAGGCAGGGGGGGCACTGAAGCTTTCTTT.

The chain is built from TRBV11-2 and TRBJ2-5, with TRBD2 identical over 8 bases. The V segment lost 1 base and the J segment 4 bases; nucleotides outside the gene matches: 8. The CDR3 is 16 amino acids. Germline CDR1 reads SGHAT; CDR2 reads FQNNGV. The CDR3 protein is CASSLAYFGGGETQYF. DNA for the CDR3: TGTGCCAGCAGCTTAGCCTATTTCGGGGGGGGAGAGACCCAGTACTTC.

The chain has TRBV2 and TRBJ2-1; tentatively, D is TRBD1 (7 bases). The CDR3 spans 14 residues. Germline V CDR1 and CDR2: SNHLY, FYNNEI. The V gene lost 5 bases and the J gene lost 7 bases, with 15 bases spanning the gap. CDR3 sequence: CASSNRGGRNEQFF. CDR3 bases: TGTGCCAGCAGTAACAGGGGTGGGAGGAATGAGCAGTTCTTC.

V usage is TRBV15 and J usage is TRBJ1-6, with no clear D. The CDR3 contains 17 residues. V gave up 1 base and J gave up 0 bases, with 10 bases separating them. Germline CDR1 reads LNHNV; CDR2 reads YYDKDF (reference sequence). The CDR3 DNA reads as TGTGCCACCAGCAGAGTATTTGGCGGCTCCTATAATTCACCCCTCCACTTT. This translates into CATSRVFGGSYNSPLHF. Full variable domain (outside the CDR3, taken from reference TRBV15 and TRBJ1-6): DAMVIQNPRYQVTQFGKPVTLSCSQTLNHNVMYWYQQKSSQAPKLLFHYYDKDFNNEADTPDNFQSRRPNTSFCFLDIRSPGLGDTAMYLCATSRVFGGSYNSPLHFGNGTRLTVT.

This clone was seen more than once but under ten times. The chain combines TRBV6-5 with TRBJ1-2, with D possibly TRBD1 on 6 matching bases. The CDR3 runs to 13 residues. Germline CDR1 is MNHEY and CDR2 is SVGAGI. Trimming left V 6 bases short and J 8 bases short, with 16 bases between. CDR3 bases: TGTGCCAGCAGGGACAGCCAGTCTCTCGGCTACACCTTC. Encoded protein: CASRDSQSLGYTF.

J is TRBJ1-4 and V is TRBV4-1; TRBD1 is a possible D gene (5 bases). Trimming took 1 base from V and 8 from J, leaving 17 bases between them. The CDR3 extends over 16 amino acids. The germline V gene has CDR1 MGHRA and CDR2 YSYEKL. CDR3: CASSQGASGLVEKLFF. CDR3 DNA sequence: TGCGCCAGCAGCCAAGGGGCCTCAGGGCTCGTCGAAAAACTGTTTTTT.

This chain joins TRBV5-1 and TRBJ2-3, with D perhaps TRBD1 (6 bases). The germline CDR1 and CDR2 sequences are SGHRS and YFSETQ. This CDR3 has 14 amino acids. V dropped 6 bases and J dropped 1 base, with 12 bases sitting between them. CDR3 sequence (DNA): TGCGCCAGCACGTACGGACAGCGCACAGATACGCAGTATTTT. Amino acid sequence: CASTYGQRTDTQYF. Full variable domain (outside the CDR3, taken from reference TRBV5-1 and TRBJ2-3): KAGVTQTPRYLIKTRGQQVTLSCSPISGHRSVSWYQQTPGQGLQFLFEYFSETQRNKGNFPGRFSGRQFSNSRSEMNVSTLELGDSALYLCASTYGQRTDTQYFGPGTRLTVL.